These T cell receptor beta chains were read from a single sample in a study of CXCR3-negative and CXCR3-positive naive CD8 T cells. Reprocessing the 5' RACE reads, TCRdb reports a single entry for every CDR3 protein and omits DNA. Reported are roughly 100,000 distinct CDR3 sequences; the ten largest clones contain about 1%. Material for sequencing was naive CXCR3- CD8+ T cells from blood. The receptors stem from a human donor in good health. Some clones in this sample may be carry-over from other donors' samples. CDR3s include the opening cysteine and the closing phenylalanine or tryptophan.

>TRBJ2-7|TRBV7-2
CASSSGDGQYF
>TRBJ2-7|TRBV20-1
CSARSWLSYEQYF
>TRBJ2-7|TRBV5-1
CASSLGSNSYEQYF
>TRBJ2-1|TRBV6-2/TRBV6-3
CASSYPGQGGSSYNEQFF
>TRBJ1-1|TRBV4-2
CASRPDEVKGAFF
>TRBJ2-1|TRBV5-5
CASNVPGGSYNEQFF
>TRBJ1-1|TRBV19
CASSIDRRGNTEAFF
>TRBJ2-1|TRBV23-1
CASSQSMGYNEQFF
>TRBJ2-2|TRBV6-4
CASSAKGLDTGELFF
>TRBJ2-7|TRBV10-2
CASSPTVGAERQYF
>TRBJ2-2|TRBV7-9
CASSPTGQNTGELFF
>TRBJ2-7|TRBV29-1
CSVTTDNSYEQYF
>TRBJ1-5|TRBV28
CASSPFWAGDINQPQHF
>TRBJ1-1|TRBV15
CATSTVDRLATEAFF
>TRBJ2-2|TRBV28
CASSLTGTAGELFF
>TRBJ1-2|TRBV29-1
CSVPTIGGNGYTF
>TRBJ1-6|TRBV7-9
CASSLARYNSPLHF
>TRBJ2-5|TRBV2
CASRAGEETQYF
>TRBJ2-7|TRBV28
CASSPPVGGGEQYF
>TRBJ2-6|TRBV7-6
CASSLEGQTYSGANVLTF
>TRBJ1-1|TRBV6-5
CASSGDMNTEAFF
>TRBJ2-7|TRBV11-2
CASSLVLGETSGRDEQYF
>TRBJ2-1|TRBV27
CASSLYREDNEQFF
>TRBJ2-7|TRBV29-1
CSVGIRDRGYEQYF
>TRBJ2-1|TRBV7-3
CASSNRGNEQFF
>TRBJ1-2|TRBV4-1
CASSITNSQRSNYGYTF
>TRBJ2-1|TRBV20-1
CSASRGFYNEQFF
>TRBJ2-7|TRBV29-1
CSVLRVGTYEQYF
>TRBJ2-1|TRBV29-1
CSVEEVAGGPLGEQFF
>TRBJ2-1|TRBV28
CASKMRGSYNEQFF
>TRBJ2-7|TRBV6-5
CASRDSGTGPYEQYF
>TRBJ2-1|TRBV7-2
CASSFWAGGAEEQFF
>TRBJ2-5|TRBV7-6
CASSQTTETQYF
>TRBJ2-2|TRBV29-1
CSVGTNTGELFF
>TRBJ1-4|TRBV6-6
CASSLPPGPGVGEKLFF